The 27 T cell receptor beta chains given below trace back to one sample, sequenced in a study of T cell responses to AZD1222 COVID-19 vaccine. Produced via immunoSEQ multiplex PCR; TCRdb's table is partial and in-frame only. The profile covers some 150,000 clones, with 92% appearing a single time and about 3.3% taken by the ten largest. Sequencing was performed on peripheral blood, taken 28 days after the second AZD1222 dose. These receptors were collected from an adult who received the AZD1222 COVID-19 vaccine.

CDR3 DNA: TGCGCCAGCAGCCAAGATGACAGGGGTAGCAGGGGGGAGCTGTTTTTT. Its translation: CASSQDDRGSRGELFF. The chain employs TRBV4-3 and TRBJ2-2; 8 bases agree with TRBD1. The CDR3 consists of 16 residues. Germline-derived CDR1 and CDR2 are LGHNA and YSLEER. Unmatched junction bases numbered 8, after V lost 0 bases and J lost 8 bases.

The chain has TRBV20-1 and TRBJ1-1; TRBD1 matches 7 bases. Germline CDR1 reads DFQATT; CDR2 reads SNEGSKA (reference sequence). Germline trimming cut 6 bases from V and 10 bases from J; bases unmatched to any gene: 8. CDR3 length: 11 amino acids. CDR3 nucleotide sequence: TGCAGTGCAACAACAGGGGTCGGAGCTTTCTTT. It translates to CSATTGVGAFF.

V usage is TRBV4-3 and J usage is TRBJ2-5; 7 bases match TRBD1. J was trimmed by 2 bases and V by 2 bases; bases with no gene match: 5. Germline values: CDR1 LGHNA, CDR2 YSLEER. The CDR3 is 15 amino acids. CDR3 residues: CASSQFGTAQETQYF. DNA of the CDR3: TGCGCCAGCAGCCAATTCGGGACAGCGCAAGAGACCCAGTACTTC.

The J gene is TRBJ1-1, the V gene TRBV12-3 or TRBV12-4; possibly TRBD1 for D (6 bases). V dropped 6 bases and J dropped 4 bases, with 12 bases sitting between them. CDR3 length equals 13 residues. CDR3 loop: CASSHDRLTEAFF. In nucleotides, the CDR3 is TGTGCCAGCAGCCACGACAGGCTCACTGAAGCTTTCTTT.

The chain employs TRBV24-1 and TRBJ2-3; 8 nucleotides match TRBD1. The CDR3 has 13 amino acids. Per the germline V gene, CDR1 is KGHDR and CDR2 is SFDVKD. The ends lost 11 bases at V and 1 base at J; junction bases unmatched: 4. The CDR3 spells CARTDRGTDTQYF. CDR3 DNA sequence: TGTGCCAGGACGGACAGGGGCACAGATACGCAGTATTTT.

CDR3 residues: CASSIDRGDYGYTF. In DNA, the CDR3 is TGTGCCAGCAGCATCGACCGGGGGGACTATGGCTACACCTTC. The rearrangement joins TRBV5-6 to TRBJ1-2, with D perhaps TRBD1 (5 bases). The CDR3 runs 14 residues. V was shortened by 4 bases and J by 3 bases, with 13 bases between the two germline ends. The germline gives CDR1 SGHDT, CDR2 YYEEEE.

DNA for the CDR3: TGTGCCAGCCAACCGGGCCCGCTCACAGATACGCAGTATTTT. It codes for CASQPGPLTDTQYF. This chain uses TRBV6-8 with TRBJ2-3; D is ambiguous. V shed 8 bases and J shed 2 bases, with 14 bases lying between them. Germline V gene data show CDR1 as MNHGY and CDR2 as SAAAGT. This CDR3 region has 14 residues.

V is TRBV27 and J is TRBJ2-1, with TRBD2 matching 7 bases. The J segment lost 9 bases and the V segment lost 5 bases, leaving 4 bases of the junction unmatched. CDR3 size: 12 residues. Germline CDR1 and CDR2: MNHEY and SMNVEV (reference sequence). CDR3: CASSRRGTEQFF. Written as DNA, the CDR3 is TGTGCCAGCAGTCGGCGGGGGACTGAGCAGTTCTTC.

V is TRBV10-3 and J is TRBJ2-7, with 7 bases identical to TRBD2. There are 15 residues in the CDR3. J lost 0 bases, V lost 11 bases, and 13 bases had no gene match. From germline, CDR1 is ENHRY and CDR2 SYGVKD. The CDR3, as DNA: TGTGCCGCTCGAAAGCTAGCGGAAGACTCCTACGAGCAGTACTTC. This sequence encodes CAARKLAEDSYEQYF.

The genes are TRBV3-1 (or the pseudogene TRBV3-2) and TRBJ2-5; 8 nucleotides match TRBD2. V lost 4 bases and J lost 2; bases outside the gene matches: 6. Germline V gene data show CDR1 as LGHDT and CDR2 as YNNKEL (reference sequence). CDR3 length: 15 residues. The DNA for the CDR3 is TGTGCCAGCAGCCTGGTTAGCGGGACTCAAGAGACCCAGTACTTC. The encoded protein is CASSLVSGTQETQYF.

The V and J genes are TRBV5-1 and TRBJ1-2; D ambiguous. Germline values: CDR1 SGHRS, CDR2 YFSETQ. CDR3 length: 13 amino acids. Trimming stripped 2 bases from V and 2 bases from J, with 7 bases between. DNA of the CDR3: TGCGCCAGCAGCTTACAAGGGAACTATGGCTACACCTTC. Translated, it gives CASSLQGNYGYTF.

This rearrangement joins TRBV5-5 to TRBJ1-1; no reliable D call. There are 14 residues in the CDR3. Germline V gene sequence: CDR1 SGHKS, CDR2 YYEKEE (reference sequence). The V end lost 1 base, the J end lost 4 bases, and 11 bases lay between the germline ends. CDR3 coding DNA: TGTGCCAGCAGCTTGTCTGGGGATAGCACTGAAGCTTTCTTT. It yields the protein CASSLSGDSTEAFF. Complete variable domain (other parts from reference TRBV5-5 and TRBJ1-1): DAGVTQSPTHLIKTRGQQVTLRCSPISGHKSVSWYQQVLGQGPQFIFQYYEKEERGRGNFPDRFSARQFPNYSSELNVNALLLGDSALYLCASSLSGDSTEAFFGQGTRLTVV.

The rearrangement joins TRBV24-1 to TRBJ1-2, with 7 bases lining up with TRBD1. After removal of 3 bases from V and 4 bases from J, the junction contained 1 base not matched to a gene. The CDR3 is made up of 13 amino acids. CDR1 is KGHDR and CDR2 is SFDVKD in the germline V gene. The CDR3 nucleotides read TGTGCCACCAGTGATGGACAGGTCTATGGCTACACCTTC. Residues: CATSDGQVYGYTF.

This sequence joins TRBV9 and TRBJ2-1, with TRBD2 matching 10 bases. The J segment lost 9 bases and the V segment lost 3 bases, leaving 9 bases of the junction unmatched. The CDR3 sequence is 15 residues long. Germline CDR1 SGDLS, CDR2 YYNGEE. This CDR3 reads CASSGTSGLWAEQFF. Written as DNA, the CDR3 is TGTGCCAGCAGCGGGACTAGCGGCTTATGGGCTGAGCAGTTCTTC.

The chain recombines TRBV28 with TRBJ2-7; 7 nucleotides line up with TRBD1. Per germline, CDR1 MDHEN and CDR2 SYDVKM. J gave up 2 bases and V 3 bases, and 4 bases lay outside the gene matches. The CDR3 spans 14 residues. CDR3 sequence: CASSFRDRAYEQYF. The CDR3 coding sequence is TGTGCCAGCAGTTTTAGGGACAGAGCCTACGAGCAGTACTTC.

This chain connects TRBV14 to TRBJ2-2, with D possibly TRBD1 on 6 matching bases. Trimming removed 0 bases at V and 5 bases at J, with 22 bases between. The germline CDR1 and CDR2 sequences are SGHDN and FVKESK. The CDR3 consists of 19 residues. CDR3: CASSQDLWSGEDGTGELFF. The CDR3 nucleotides read TGTGCCAGCAGCCAAGATCTCTGGTCAGGGGAAGATGGGACCGGGGAGCTGTTTTTT.

This chain joins TRBV27 and TRBJ2-7, with TRBD1 as a possible D gene (5 bases). The length of the CDR3 is 13 residues. V lost 3 bases, J lost 4 bases, and 10 bases lay in between. Germline lookup yields CDR1 MNHEY and CDR2 SMNVEV (reference sequence). CDR3 DNA sequence: TGTGCCAGCAGTTTCGGACAACCTTACGAGCAGTACTTC. Translation gives CASSFGQPYEQYF.

The chain couples TRBV19 to TRBJ2-5; 11 bases map to TRBD1. Trimming cost V 4 bases and J 9 bases; bases outside gene matches: 13. The CDR3 consists of 16 residues. Germline V gene data show CDR1 as LNHDA and CDR2 as SQIVND (reference sequence). The DNA of the CDR3 is TGTGCCAGTAGTACCCGGGACAGGGGGGCCCCTTCGTCCCAGTACTTC. This codes for CASSTRDRGAPSSQYF.

V is TRBV19 and J is TRBJ2-7; D might be TRBD2 (6 bases). V gave up 1 base and J gave up 4 bases, with 17 bases separating them. The CDR3 runs to 16 residues. CDR1 is LNHDA, CDR2 SQIVND, per germline (reference sequence). The CDR3 here is CASSIGEGLFGYEQYF. The CDR3 bases are TGTGCCAGTAGTATAGGAGAGGGACTTTTCGGTTACGAGCAGTACTTC.

V gene TRBV29-1 combines with J gene TRBJ1-2, with D unresolved. CDR3 length: 14 amino acids. CDR1 is SQVTM and CDR2 is ANQGSEA in the germline V gene. The V end lost 4 bases, the J end lost 0 bases, and 12 bases lay between the germline ends. The CDR3 nucleotides read TGCAGCGTTGGAGGTGTCGGAGCTAACTATGGCTACACCTTC. This sequence encodes CSVGGVGANYGYTF.

V is TRBV13 and J is TRBJ2-7; TRBD1 agrees at 8 bases. Looked up from germline, CDR1 is PRHDT and CDR2 is FYEKMQ (reference sequence). This CDR3 is built from 14 residues. V dropped 0 bases and J dropped 3; count of bases not matched to a gene: 1. CDR3 sequence reads: CASSLGDRDYEQYF. The CDR3 DNA reads as TGTGCCAGCAGCTTAGGGGACAGGGACTACGAGCAGTACTTC.

The chain is built from TRBV13 and TRBJ2-7, with a weak D call TRBD2 (7 bases). With 4 bases removed from V and 7 bases from J, the gap between germline ends came to 20 bases. Germline assignment: CDR1 PRHDT and CDR2 FYEKMQ (reference sequence). CDR3 size: 15 residues. The CDR3 DNA reads as TGTGCCAGCAGCTCACTAGGGGGGGGCGGCCAGGAGCAGTACTTC. Translation gives CASSSLGGGGQEQYF.

The chain has TRBV7-9 and TRBJ2-1; a possible D gene is TRBD2 (6 bases). The CDR3 is 16 residues long. The germline CDR1 and CDR2 sequences are SEHNR and FQNEAQ (reference sequence). V dropped 5 bases and J dropped 7 bases, with 21 bases sitting between them. The CDR3 DNA reads as TGTGCCAGCAGCGACGGGCCGACTAGGGGTTTAAATGAGCAGTTCTTC. Its protein product is CASSDGPTRGLNEQFF.

The chain is built from TRBV4-1 and TRBJ1-1, with D maybe TRBD1 (5 bases). CDR1 and CDR2 from the germline V gene are MGHRA and YSYEKL. V lost 10 bases and J lost 1, with 22 bases in between. The CDR3 sequence is 16 residues long. CDR3 DNA sequence: TGCGCCACCTCCCTGGCGGGGGTCGCGTCGAACACTGAAGCTTTCTTT. Amino acids: CATSLAGVASNTEAFF.

This sequence joins TRBV6-5 and TRBJ2-4, with 8 bases that match TRBD1. The germline V gene encodes CDR1 MNHEY and CDR2 SVGAGI. V trimming: 6 bases; J trimming: 8 bases; junction bases outside the gene matches: 6. This CDR3 is built from 13 residues. DNA of the CDR3: TGTGCCAGCAGCGAGACAGGGGCGGACATTCAGTACTTC. Its protein product is CASSETGADIQYF.

Here the CDR3 reads CASSQDRGRAYGYTF. CDR3 bases: TGCGCCAGCAGCCAAGACAGGGGGCGCGCCTATGGCTACACCTTC. The rearrangement uses TRBV4-3 and TRBJ1-2; 8 bases agree with TRBD1. V gave up 0 bases and J gave up 4 bases; unmatched junction bases: 4. Germline CDR1 is LGHNA and CDR2 is YSLEER. The CDR3 extends over 15 amino acids.

This chain joins TRBV19 and TRBJ2-1; D might be TRBD1 or TRBD2, each matching 6 bases. Germline V gene sequence: CDR1 LNHDA, CDR2 SQIVND (reference sequence). There are 13 residues in the CDR3. With 8 bases removed from V and 5 bases from J, the gap between germline ends came to 13 bases. CDR3: CASPGAMNNEQFF. CDR3 sequence (DNA): TGTGCCAGTCCGGGGGCGATGAACAATGAGCAGTTCTTC. The full variable domain, rest sourced from reference TRBV19 and TRBJ2-1, is DGGITQSPKYLFRKEGQNVTLSCEQNLNHDAMYWYRQDPGQGLRLIYYSQIVNDFQKGDIAEGYSVSREKKESFPLTVTSAQKNPTAFYLCASPGAMNNEQFFGPGTRLTVL.